The rows below give T cell receptor beta chains drawn from one sample of a study of blood T cells in healthy people across ages. TCRdb ran MiXCR on the 5' RACE reads and lists one entry per CDR3 protein. The table has around 990,000 distinct CDR3 sequences, 20% to 25% seen once. These same data were also listed under a study on T cells of mothers and their children.

The source material was blood. These receptors came from a girl aged 2 to 9 in good health. Each CDR3 is given with its conserved first and last residue. A D gene is named only where the DNA matches it firmly. Some rows mark clone size as missing; the rest say once, few, many or name a class of expanded clone.

D gene,clone size,CDR3 length,V gene,J gene,CDR3 protein,CDR3 DNA
.,.,15,TRBV2,TRBJ2-3,CASSEMKGASDTQYF,TGTGCCAGCAGTGAAATGAAGGGTGCTAGTGATACGCAGTATTTT
.,.,13,TRBV7-9,TRBJ1-1,CASSYALSGTAFF,TGTGCCAGCAGCTACGCCCTAAGTGGAACAGCTTTCTTT
.,few,15,TRBV12-5,TRBJ1-5,CASGLQDSRNQPQHF,TGTGCTAGTGGCCTCCAAGACAGCCGAAATCAGCCCCAGCATTTT
.,few,15,TRBV4-1,TRBJ1-6,CASSQELQGYSPLHF,TGCGCCAGCAGCCAAGAGTTGCAGGGGTATTCACCCCTCCACTTT
.,once,17,TRBV9,TRBJ2-2,CASSVGGRPGYTGELFF,TGTGCCAGCAGCGTAGGGGGGCGGCCTGGGTACACCGGGGAGCTGTTTTTT
.,.,14,TRBV29-1,TRBJ1-1,CSVEEDRTYTEAFF,TGCAGCGTTGAAGAAGACAGGACATACACTGAAGCTTTCTTT
TRBD1,.,15,TRBV7-3,TRBJ1-2,CASSLSGQAGYGYTF,TGTGCCAGCAGCTTATCAGGACAGGCGGGATATGGCTACACCTTC
TRBD1,.,15,TRBV24-1,TRBJ2-3,CATSDLGQATDTQYF,TGTGCCACCAGTGATTTAGGACAGGCAACAGATACGCAGTATTTT
.,.,14,TRBV4-3,TRBJ2-7,CASSHQLGSYEQYF,TGCGCCAGCAGCCATCAGCTCGGATCCTACGAGCAGTACTTC
TRBD1,many,17,TRBV29-1,TRBJ1-4,CSVEGDDRGLSNEKLFF,TGCAGCGTTGAAGGCGACGACAGGGGCCTCTCAAATGAAAAACTGTTTTTT
TRBD2,.,13,TRBV12-3/TRBV12-4,TRBJ2-7,CASSPSDGREQYF,TGTGCCAGCAGCCCGAGCGACGGGAGGGAGCAGTACTTC
.,few,13,TRBV29-1,TRBJ2-5,CSVLSGLVETQYF,TGCAGCGTTCTATCAGGTCTAGTAGAGACCCAGTACTTC
.,.,14,TRBV7-2,TRBJ1-1,CASSSRGLGSEAFF,TGTGCCAGCAGCTCTAGAGGATTGGGGTCTGAAGCTTTCTTT
.,.,12,TRBV29-1,TRBJ2-2,CSVGTGTGELFF,TGCAGCGTGGGGACGGGGACCGGGGAGCTGTTTTTT
.,.,17,TRBV4-3,TRBJ1-1,CASSQDRCQTVNTEAFF,TGCGCCAGCAGCCAAGATCGTTGTCAGACGGTGAACACTGAAGCTTTCTTT
TRBD2,.,13,TRBV20-1,TRBJ2-3,CSAPSGGTDTQYF,TGCAGTGCCCCTAGCGGGGGAACAGATACGCAGTATTTT
.,.,17,TRBV6-6,TRBJ2-4,CASSTHQTPLAKDIQYF,TGTGCCAGCAGCACCCACCAGACACCTCTAGCCAAAGACATTCAGTACTTC
TRBD1,few,21,TRBV12-3/TRBV12-4,TRBJ2-4,CASSGQPPGQGGILAKNIQYF,TGTGCCAGCAGTGGACAACCTCCGGGACAGGGAGGTATTCTAGCCAAAAACATTCAGTACTTC
.,.,16,TRBV5-1,TRBJ1-2,CASSWTGDGTNYGYTF,TGCGCCAGCAGCTGGACGGGGGACGGGACTAACTATGGCTACACCTTC
TRBD1,few,17,TRBV5-5,TRBJ1-4,CASSLGLVGTGEEKLFF,TGTGCCAGCAGCTTGGGCCTTGTGGGGACAGGGGAAGAAAAACTGTTTTTT
.,.,16,TRBV12-3/TRBV12-4,TRBJ1-1,CASSPNFGGLNTEAFF,TGTGCCAGCAGCCCAAACTTCGGAGGGTTGAACACTGAAGCTTTCTTT
.,.,15,TRBV25-1,TRBJ2-1,CASSDFQSGYNEQFF,TGTGCCAGCAGTGACTTCCAGTCGGGCTACAATGAGCAGTTCTTC
TRBD1,.,14,TRBV2,TRBJ1-1,CASRDWTGLTEAFF,TGTGCCAGCAGGGATTGGACAGGGCTCACTGAAGCTTTCTTT
TRBD1,few,15,TRBV12-3/TRBV12-4,TRBJ1-4,CASSLRTGSNEKLFF,TGTGCCAGCAGTCTCCGGACAGGGAGTAATGAAAAACTGTTTTTT
.,few,14,TRBV6-5,TRBJ2-5,CASSYSAKSETQYF,TGTGCCAGCAGTTACTCGGCGAAGAGTGAGACCCAGTACTTC
.,few,15,TRBV29-1,TRBJ1-4,CSVFHTGIGGEKLFF,TGCAGCGTATTTCACACAGGGATCGGAGGTGAAAAACTGTTTTTT